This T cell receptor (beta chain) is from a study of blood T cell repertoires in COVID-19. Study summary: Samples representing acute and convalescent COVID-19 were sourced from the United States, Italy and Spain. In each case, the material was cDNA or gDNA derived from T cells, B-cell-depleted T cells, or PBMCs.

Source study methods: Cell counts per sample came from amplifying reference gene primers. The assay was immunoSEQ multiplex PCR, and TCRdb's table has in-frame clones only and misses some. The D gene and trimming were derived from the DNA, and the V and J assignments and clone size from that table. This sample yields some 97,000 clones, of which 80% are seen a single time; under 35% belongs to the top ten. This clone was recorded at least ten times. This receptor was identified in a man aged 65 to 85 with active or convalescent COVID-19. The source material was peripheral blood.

CDR3 DNA: TGTGCCAGTAGTATAGCACTAGCGGGACGGGGTGAGCAGTTCTTC. Residues: CASSIALAGRGEQFF. V and J are TRBV19 and TRBJ2-1; TRBD2 aligns across 10 bases. Germline lookup yields CDR1 LNHDA and CDR2 SQIVND (reference sequence). The CDR3 consists of 15 residues. Trimming at V came to 1 base and at J to 9 bases, leaving 6 bases not matched to a gene.